A single sample gave rise to the 21 T cell receptor beta chains below, sequenced in a study of blood T cell repertoires in COVID-19. Data came from immunoSEQ multiplex PCR; TCRdb stores just in-frame clones and leaves some out. The sample contains approximately 300,000 clones, roughly nine tenths of which appear only once. The material sequenced was PBMCs or T cells enriched from blood (not recorded which). These TCRs come from a woman in her 30s who had recovered from COVID-19.

J is TRBJ1-1 and V is TRBV27; possibly TRBD1 for D (6 bases). Germline CDR1 is MNHEY and CDR2 is SMNVEV (reference sequence). There are 16 residues in the CDR3. V gave up 5 bases and J gave up 0 bases, with 16 bases separating them. The CDR3 DNA follows: TGTGCCAGCAGTCGCCTCGGGGGGCCGATGAACACTGAAGCTTTCTTT. Protein product: CASSRLGGPMNTEAFF.

The chain carries TRBV7-8 and TRBJ2-3; no clear D gene. This CDR3 is built from 17 residues. Germline assignment: CDR1 SGHVS and CDR2 FQNEAQ. The ends were cut back, 5 bases at V and 0 bases at J, with 18 bases in the middle. In nucleotides, the CDR3 is TGTGCCAGCAGCCATAGTCCCACTCAATTTAGCACAGATACGCAGTATTTT. Translating gives CASSHSPTQFSTDTQYF.

J is TRBJ1-3 and V is TRBV20-1; a weak D match, TRBD1 (6 bases). The CDR3 sequence is 15 residues long. CDR1 and CDR2 from the germline V gene are DFQATT and SNEGSKA (reference sequence). The ends were cut back, 3 bases at V and 1 base at J, with 13 bases in the middle. CDR3: CSASSQGGSGNTIYF. In DNA form, the CDR3 reads TGCAGTGCTAGTTCACAGGGCGGATCTGGAAACACCATATATTTT.

The V and J genes are TRBV7-2 and TRBJ2-7, with 11 nucleotides matching TRBD2. The CDR3 extends over 17 amino acids. The J segment lost 1 base and the V segment lost 4 bases, leaving 9 bases of the junction unmatched. Germline loops: CDR1 SGHTA, CDR2 FQGNSA. As DNA, the CDR3 is TGTGCCAGCAGCTCACCCTCGACTAGCGGGATGTCCTACGAGCAGTACTTC. Its translation is CASSSPSTSGMSYEQYF.

This chain uses TRBV4-1 with TRBJ1-6; D remains unclear. V dropped 6 bases and J dropped 10 bases, with 10 bases sitting between them. Germline V lookup: CDR1 MGHRA, CDR2 YSYEKL. This CDR3 is 12 amino acids long. In nucleotides, the CDR3 is TGCGCCAGCAGAGAGGGCGGATCACCCCTCCACTTT. Translated: CASREGGSPLHF.

The rearrangement joins TRBV21-1 to TRBJ2-7; the table's D call of TRBD2 was not tested on the DNA. TRBV21-1 has pseudogene status. The CDR3 contains 17 residues. The CDR3 nucleotides read TGTGCCAGCAGCAAGGGGACTAGCGGGAAAAGCGCGTACGAGCAGTACTTC. Translating it yields CASSKGTSGKSAYEQYF.

The gene calls are TRBV24-1 and TRBJ1-5; 10 bases match TRBD1. The CDR3 has 16 residues. The ends lost 3 bases at V and 4 bases at J; junction bases unmatched: 5. The germline gives CDR1 KGHDR, CDR2 SFDVKD. This CDR3 reads CATSDGDRGGNQPQHF. CDR3 in DNA: TGTGCCACCAGTGATGGGGACAGGGGTGGTAATCAGCCCCAGCATTTT.

The J gene is TRBJ2-7, the V gene TRBV2; 8 bases agree with TRBD1. The ends lost 1 base at V and 3 bases at J; junction bases unmatched: 5. This CDR3 is 15 amino acids long. Germline CDR1 SNHLY, CDR2 FYNNEI. The CDR3 coding sequence is TGTGCCAGCAGTGAAGGGACAGGGACCCGCTACGAGCAGTACTTC. Its protein product is CASSEGTGTRYEQYF.

This sequence joins TRBV27 and TRBJ2-1, with 7 nucleotides matching TRBD2. J lost 5 bases, V lost 8 bases, and 6 bases had no gene match. The CDR3 runs 13 residues. The germline V gene has CDR1 MNHEY and CDR2 SMNVEV (reference sequence). CDR3 in amino acids: CASSRLADNEQFF. CDR3 bases: TGTGCCAGCTCGAGGCTAGCGGACAATGAGCAGTTCTTC.

In the case of this clone: Other DNA sequences of this sample code for an identical CDR3. V usage is TRBV5-1 and J usage is TRBJ2-2; TRBD2 is a possible D gene (5 bases). Germline lookup yields CDR1 SGHRS and CDR2 YFSETQ. V lost 0 bases to trimming and J lost 3 bases, with 9 bases between them. The CDR3 loop spans 15 amino acids. CDR3 sequence: CASSLAGVDTGELFF. Written as DNA, the CDR3 is TGCGCCAGCAGCTTGGCCGGGGTGGACACCGGGGAGCTGTTTTTT.

This rearrangement joins TRBV10-2 to TRBJ2-7; TRBD1 aligns across 8 bases. CDR1 is WSHSY, CDR2 SAAADI, per germline. The CDR3 contains 13 residues. J gave up 2 bases and V 6 bases, and 3 bases lay outside the gene matches. CDR3 DNA: TGCGCCAGCAGGAGGGGACAGGCCTACGAGCAGTACTTC. Translation: CASRRGQAYEQYF.

There are a few counts of this clone. The chain combines TRBV4-1 with TRBJ1-4; 7 bases are shared with TRBD1. With 3 bases clipped from V and 14 bases from J, the junction kept 6 bases outside the gene matches. Germline loops: CDR1 MGHRA, CDR2 YSYEKL. The CDR3 has 12 residues. CDR3 in DNA: TGCGCCAGCAGCCATGACAGGGCACGGCTGTTTTTT. This gives the protein CASSHDRARLFF.

V gene TRBV28 combines with J gene TRBJ1-5; no clear D. Deletions cut 3 bases from V and 7 bases from J, with 4 bases between. CDR1 is MDHEN and CDR2 is SYDVKM in the germline V gene. The CDR3 loop spans 11 amino acids. In nucleotides, the CDR3 is TGTGCCAGCAGTTTTCTCCAGCCCCAGCATTTT. This translates into CASSFLQPQHF.

This clone appeared a single time. The CDR3 loop reads CASSQADRVSGNTIYF. CDR3 nucleotide sequence: TGCGCCAGCAGCCAAGCTGACAGGGTCTCTGGAAACACCATATATTTT. The chain recombines TRBV4-1 with TRBJ1-3; 7 bases fit TRBD1. Per germline, CDR1 MGHRA and CDR2 YSYEKL. The CDR3 consists of 16 residues. V lost 1 base to trimming and J lost 0 bases; unmatched junction nucleotides: 3.

J is TRBJ1-2 and V is TRBV6-1, with D uncertain. CDR1 and CDR2 (germline): MNHNS, SASEGT. Trimming removed 3 bases from V and 3 bases from J, with 8 bases in between. The CDR3 contains 13 residues. DNA for the CDR3: TGTGCCAGCAGTGAGACAACCGACTATGGCTACACCTTC. Translating gives CASSETTDYGYTF.

The chain employs TRBV3-1 (or the pseudogene TRBV3-2) and TRBJ2-7; D gene unclear. CDR3 length equals 12 residues. V lost 6 bases and J lost 3, with 9 bases in between. Germline V gene data show CDR1 as LGHDT and CDR2 as YNNKEL (reference sequence). DNA of the CDR3: TGTGCCAGCAGTCTCCAGGACTACGAGCAGTACTTC. This sequence encodes CASSLQDYEQYF.

The chain uses TRBV12-3 or TRBV12-4 and TRBJ1-2; tentatively, D is TRBD1 (6 bases). Trimming removed 3 bases from V and 8 bases from J, with 13 bases in between. The CDR3 totals 13 residues. This CDR3 is CASSFWGQGGYTF. The CDR3 coding sequence is TGTGCCAGCAGTTTTTGGGGGCAAGGCGGCTACACCTTC.

This clone was observed a handful of times. The chain has TRBV5-4 and TRBJ1-2; D gene ambiguous. The CDR3 consists of 15 residues. Germline V CDR1 and CDR2: SGHNT, YYREEE (reference sequence). The ends were cut back, 0 bases at V and 2 bases at J, with 11 bases in the middle. CDR3 DNA: TGTGCCAGCAGCTTGGCGGTCTCGGGGAACTATGGCTACACCTTC. It translates to CASSLAVSGNYGYTF.

J is TRBJ2-2 and V is TRBV7-6, with TRBD1 as a possible D gene (6 bases). Germline V gives CDR1 SGHVS, CDR2 FNYEAQ. The CDR3 runs to 14 residues. With 4 bases removed from V and 6 bases from J, the gap between germline ends came to 12 bases. The CDR3 bases are TGTGCCAGCAGCTCTTGGGGGCGGGCCGGGGAGCTGTTTTTT. Amino acid sequence: CASSSWGRAGELFF. The full variable domain, completed using reference TRBV7-6 and TRBJ2-2, is GAGVSQSPRYKVTKRGQDVALRCDPISGHVSLYWYRQALGQGPEFLTYFNYEAQQDKSGLPNDRFSAERPEGSISTLTIQRTEQRDSAMYRCASSSWGRAGELFFGEGSRLTVL.

This rearrangement joins TRBV28 to TRBJ2-3; D unresolved. Per the germline V gene, CDR1 is MDHEN and CDR2 is SYDVKM. The CDR3 covers 16 residues. Trimming removed 7 bases at V and 2 bases at J, with 19 bases between. Here the CDR3 DNA reads TGTGCCAGCAACCCCCCAGGATCCTTTTACACAGATACGCAGTATTTT. Translation: CASNPPGSFYTDTQYF.

The chain has TRBV6-5 and TRBJ1-1; no clear D. Germline CDR1 reads MNHEY; CDR2 reads SVGAGI. The V and J ends lost 2 bases and 1 base respectively, with 8 bases between them. CDR3 length: 14 amino acids. Here the CDR3 reads CASSYGLQNTEAFF. The CDR3 region has the DNA TGTGCCAGCAGTTACGGACTCCAGAACACTGAAGCTTTCTTT.